This T cell receptor beta chain was sequenced for a study of CD8 T cells in ankylosing spondylitis. Study-level findings and limits: Both synovial fluid and blood in reactive arthritis had previously been reported to carry some motif variants. In ankylosing spondylitis patients, matched synovial fluid reportedly showed significant enrichment of disease-linked clones. Characteristic of ankylosing spondylitis blood, it appeared, was a TCR beta motif comprising roughly eight highly homologous variants.

Germline V gene lookup returns CDR1 SGHTA and CDR2 FQGNSA. The CDR3 length is 14 residues. V gave up 1 base and J gave up 6 bases, with 9 bases separating them. A quantitative 5'-RACE method, one with molecular barcodes, was used to make TCR beta libraries. Each CDR3 protein gets one entry after TCRdb re-called the 5' RACE reads with MiXCR. The sample consists of approximately 92,000 distinct CDR3 sequences, approximately 9% of them appearing once. This clonotype was seen ten or more times. Its matching antigen is unknown. Sequenced input: blood, either unsorted or a sorted T cell fraction (not recorded which). The genes are TRBV7-2 and TRBJ2-2; D call uncertain. This receptor was taken from a male donor with ankylosing spondylitis or in good health (not recorded which). CDR3 region: CASSLVEVSGELFF. CDR3 nucleotide sequence: TGTGCCAGCAGCTTAGTTGAGGTCTCCGGGGAGCTGTTTTTT.